One and the same sample provided the 21 T cell receptor beta chains below, sequenced in a study of blood T cell repertoires in COVID-19. Using immunoSEQ multiplex PCR, the repertoire was profiled, and TCRdb retains in-frame clones only, with some absent. Of nearly 50,000 clones listed, about 83% are singletons. Sequencing was performed on peripheral blood. Every receptor here comes from a woman in her fifties or sixties with acute or convalescent COVID-19.

V usage is TRBV28 and J usage is TRBJ2-1, with D perhaps matching TRBD2 (5 bases). Germline V lookup: CDR1 MDHEN, CDR2 SYDVKM. CDR3 length: 13 amino acids. Trimming stripped 6 bases from V and 7 bases from J, with 13 bases between. CDR3 in amino acids: CASSSWSGNEQFF. CDR3 nucleotides: TGTGCCAGCAGCTCCTGGTCGGGGAATGAGCAGTTCTTC.

V is TRBV5-4 and J is TRBJ2-7; D is perhaps TRBD2 (5 bases). V was cut by 2 bases and J by 0 bases, with 9 bases left in between. The CDR3 runs 14 residues. Germline V gene lookup returns CDR1 SGHNT and CDR2 YYREEE (reference sequence). CDR3 protein: CASSLAVSSYEQYF. CDR3 coding DNA: TGTGCCAGCAGCTTAGCGGTAAGCTCCTACGAGCAGTACTTC.

CDR3 residues: CASSYSASGGYNEQFF. CDR3 DNA sequence: TGTGCCAGCAGTTACTCGGCTAGCGGGGGGTACAATGAGCAGTTCTTC. This sequence joins TRBV6-5 and TRBJ2-1; 11 positions match TRBD2. In germline, CDR1 is MNHEY, CDR2 SVGAGI. The CDR3 is 16 residues long. J gave up 4 bases and V 0 bases, and 2 bases lay outside the gene matches.

The rearrangement uses TRBV28 and TRBJ2-3; D possibly corresponds to TRBD2 (6 bases). V lost 4 bases and J lost 3, with 11 bases in between. Germline V gives CDR1 MDHEN, CDR2 SYDVKM. The CDR3 runs 14 residues. The CDR3 protein is CASSSSVRTDTQYF. CDR3 in DNA: TGTGCCAGCAGTTCTAGCGTTCGAACAGATACGCAGTATTTT. The full variable domain, in which reference TRBV28 and TRBJ2-3 provide the parts outside the CDR3, is DVKVTQSSRYLVKRTGEKVFLECVQDMDHENMFWYRQDPGLGLRLIYFSYDVKMKEKGDIPEGYSVSREKKERFSLILESASTNQTSMYLCASSSSVRTDTQYFGPGTRLTVL.

The J gene is TRBJ1-1, the V gene TRBV10-1; D gene unclear. The CDR3 consists of 14 residues. Deletions cut 4 bases from V and 1 base from J, with 10 bases between. Germline CDR1 reads WNHNN; CDR2 reads SYGVQD (reference sequence). The CDR3, as DNA: TGCGCCAGCAGTGCAGCGAGGGCGAACACTGAAGCTTTCTTT. Its protein product is CASSAARANTEAFF.

The rearrangement joins TRBV28 to TRBJ1-5, with D perhaps matching TRBD1 (5 bases). Germline lookup yields CDR1 MDHEN and CDR2 SYDVKM. Between the trimmed V and J ends, which lost 3 bases and 1 base, there was a span of 10 bases. CDR3 length equals 15 residues. The chain's CDR3 is CASSLGQGSNQPQHF. The CDR3 coding sequence is TGTGCCAGCAGTTTGGGGCAGGGAAGCAATCAGCCCCAGCATTTT.

The J gene is TRBJ1-2, the V gene TRBV19; D uncertain. The V end was cut by 1 base, the J end by 4 bases, with 13 bases between. Germline lookup yields CDR1 LNHDA and CDR2 SQIVND (reference sequence). The CDR3 length is 15 residues. The CDR3: CASSIVVPAGYGYTF. CDR3 nucleotides: TGTGCCAGTAGTATAGTAGTCCCTGCGGGCTATGGCTACACCTTC. The whole variable domain, filled in from reference TRBV19 and TRBJ1-2, reads DGGITQSPKYLFRKEGQNVTLSCEQNLNHDAMYWYRQDPGQGLRLIYYSQIVNDFQKGDIAEGYSVSREKKESFPLTVTSAQKNPTAFYLCASSIVVPAGYGYTFGSGTRLTVV.

The chain links TRBV9 to TRBJ2-3, with 7 nucleotides matching TRBD2. The CDR3 has 17 residues. Losses at the gene ends were 3 bases for V and 9 bases for J; bases not matched to a gene: 19. CDR1 is SGDLS and CDR2 is YYNGEE in the germline V gene. The CDR3 bases are TGTGCCAGCAGCGATACCACTAGCGCCGGACTTAGGGAGACGCAGTATTTT. It specifies CASSDTTSAGLRETQYF. Drawing the rest from reference TRBV9 and TRBJ2-3, the complete variable domain is DSGVTQTPKHLITATGQRVTLRCSPRSGDLSVYWYQQSLDQGLQFLIQYYNGEERAKGNILERFSAQQFPDLHSELNLSSLELGDSALYFCASSDTTSAGLRETQYFGPGTRLTVL.

The CDR3 protein is CASSLTGGLNEQYF. CDR3 bases: TGTGCCAGCAGCCTTACAGGGGGTCTAAACGAGCAGTACTTC. This sequence joins TRBV7-9 and TRBJ2-7; 8 bases agree with TRBD1. Germline V CDR1 and CDR2: SEHNR, FQNEAQ (reference sequence). The CDR3 loop spans 14 amino acids. V was clipped by 5 bases and J by 5 bases; unmatched bases: 8.

This clone was counted once. The CDR3: CASSLGQGAYEQYF. The CDR3 bases are TGCGCCAGCAGCCTAGGACAGGGGGCGTACGAGCAGTACTTC. The chain uses TRBV4-1 and TRBJ2-7; 11 bases align to TRBD1. The CDR3 sequence is 14 residues long. V gave up 4 bases and J gave up 4 bases; unmatched junction bases: 3. The germline CDR1 and CDR2 sequences are MGHRA and YSYEKL.

J is TRBJ2-5 and V is TRBV4-2, with 7 bases fitting TRBD2. Unmatched junction bases numbered 3, after V lost 1 base and J lost 1 base. Per the germline V gene, CDR1 is LGHNA and CDR2 is YNFKEQ. The CDR3 spans 15 residues. CDR3 in DNA: TGTGCCAGCAGCCAAGGGAGCGGGACCCAAGAGACCCAGTACTTC. This sequence encodes CASSQGSGTQETQYF.

This sequence joins TRBV13 and TRBJ2-1, with D hard to call. V shed 5 bases and J shed 6 bases, with 14 bases lying between them. CDR3 length: 14 residues. CDR1 and CDR2 (germline): PRHDT, FYEKMQ (reference sequence). The CDR3 region is CASSPSGAINEQFF. The CDR3 DNA reads TGTGCCAGCAGCCCCTCCGGAGCGATCAATGAGCAGTTCTTC.

The CDR3 DNA reads as TGTGCCAGCAGCCAAGAACAGGGTACTCAGCCCCAGCATTTT. Translating it yields CASSQEQGTQPQHF. The chain employs TRBV4-2 and TRBJ1-5; tentatively, D is TRBD1 (6 bases). The CDR3 spans 14 residues. V was shortened by 0 bases and J by 6 bases, with 9 bases between the two germline ends. Per the germline V gene, CDR1 is LGHNA and CDR2 is YNFKEQ.

V and J are TRBV12-3 or TRBV12-4 and TRBJ1-5; D may be TRBD1 (6 bases). Deletions cut 5 bases from V and 7 bases from J, with 12 bases between. The CDR3 loop spans 13 amino acids. The CDR3 here is CASSRTAEQPQHF. DNA for the CDR3: TGTGCCAGCAGTCGGACAGCTGAACAGCCCCAGCATTTT.

The rearrangement joins TRBV5-1 to TRBJ2-5; 10 bases align to TRBD2. This CDR3 is built from 18 residues. V lost 4 bases to trimming and J lost 2 bases; unmatched junction nucleotides: 14. Germline V gene sequence: CDR1 SGHRS, CDR2 YFSETQ. The CDR3 coding sequence is TGCGCCAGCAGCGCCAGCGGGGGGGCTACTGTGGTTCAAGAGACCCAGTACTTC. Translation gives CASSASGGATVVQETQYF.

This clone was seen only a few times. The rearrangement joins TRBV6-5 to TRBJ1-2, with D possibly TRBD1 on 5 matching bases. Per the germline V gene, CDR1 is MNHEY and CDR2 is SVGAGI. The length of the CDR3 is 13 residues. The V gene lost 6 bases and the J gene lost 1 base, with 9 bases spanning the gap. The CDR3 coding sequence is TGTGCCAGCAGACAGGACCTTAACTATGGCTACACCTTC. Translated: CASRQDLNYGYTF.

The genes are TRBV28 and TRBJ1-4, with 7 nucleotides matching TRBD1. Per germline, CDR1 MDHEN and CDR2 SYDVKM. Losses at the gene ends were 5 bases for V and 3 bases for J; bases not matched to a gene: 12. The CDR3 length is 17 residues. The CDR3 region has the DNA TGTGCCAGCAGTCCTGTTTTGAAGACAGGGTCTAATGAAAAACTGTTTTTT. Translating it yields CASSPVLKTGSNEKLFF.

This chain connects TRBV18 to TRBJ1-1, with D perhaps TRBD1 (6 bases). The CDR3 is made up of 16 amino acids. Looked up from germline, CDR1 is KGHSH and CDR2 is LQKENI. Trimming cost V 5 bases and J 4 bases, with 20 bases left between them. The CDR3 is CASSTGKQGSGTEAFF. The CDR3 region has the DNA TGTGCCAGCTCAACCGGGAAACAGGGCTCTGGCACTGAAGCTTTCTTT.

This clone was detected only a few times. This rearrangement joins TRBV7-8 to TRBJ2-7; TRBD2 agrees at 7 bases. Germline lookup yields CDR1 SGHVS and CDR2 FQNEAQ. The CDR3 has 13 residues. Losses at the gene ends were 5 bases for V and 7 bases for J; bases not matched to a gene: 8. The CDR3 bases are TGTGCCAGCAGCGTAAGACTAGCTGGTGAGCAGTACTTC. Translating it yields CASSVRLAGEQYF.

The chain employs TRBV27 and TRBJ2-3, with 12 positions matching TRBD1. V lost 5 bases and J lost 9; bases outside the gene matches: 9. CDR3 length: 15 amino acids. The germline V gene has CDR1 MNHEY and CDR2 SMNVEV (reference sequence). CDR3 sequence reads: CASSPTGGTGGTQYF. CDR3 DNA sequence: TGTGCCAGCAGTCCGACGGGAGGGACAGGGGGCACGCAGTATTTT.

V usage is TRBV5-5 and J usage is TRBJ1-6; D gene uncertain. Germline V CDR1 and CDR2: SGHKS, YYEKEE (reference sequence). V was trimmed by 0 bases and J by 7 bases, leaving 5 bases between them. The CDR3 is 13 residues long. Here the CDR3 reads CASSLDSNSPLHF. The CDR3 bases are TGTGCCAGCAGCTTGGACAGCAATTCACCCCTCCACTTT.